These T cell receptor beta chains were read from a single sample in a study of beta chain features in type 1 diabetes. Repertoires were generated with immunoSEQ multiplex PCR, while TCRdb's copy carries only in-frame clones and drops some. The sample includes 150,000 to 170,000 clones, approximately 8.1% of them seen just once. The specimen was central memory CD4+ T cells from blood. All receptors derive from a man in his late teens or twenties in good health. Each CDR3 is given with its conserved first and last residue. The D gene is left open where the match is weak. Only some rows state a clone size, as once, few, many or a class for expanded clones.

J: TRBJ2-6
V: TRBV23-1
D: -
size: few
DNA: TGCGCCAGCAGCCAAGGAGTATACTCAGGGGCCAACGTCCTGACTTTC
CDR3: CASSQGVYSGANVLTF

J: TRBJ2-7
V: TRBV6-6
D: -
size: few
DNA: TGTGCCAGCAGTTACTCCCCCACAGATATCAGCTACGAGCAGTACTTC
CDR3: CASSYSPTDISYEQYF

J: TRBJ1-1
V: TRBV7-2
D: -
size: -
DNA: TGTGCCAGCAGCTTACGTTGGACAGCCCAAGAAGCTTTCTTT
CDR3: CASSLRWTAQEAFF

J: TRBJ2-1
V: TRBV5-1
D: TRBD2
size: few
DNA: TGCGCCAGCAGCCCTACCCTAGCGGGATTGGGGATTGTGAATGAGCAGTTCTTC
CDR3: CASSPTLAGLGIVNEQFF

J: TRBJ1-2
V: TRBV5-1
D: -
size: -
DNA: TGCGCCAGCAGCTTGGGGGGGGAAACTCGGGATGGCTACACCTTC
CDR3: CASSLGGETRDGYTF

J: TRBJ2-7
V: TRBV5-4
D: TRBD2
size: -
DNA: TGTGCCAGCAGTTTGGGTCTAGCGGGATACTACGAGCAGTACTTC
CDR3: CASSLGLAGYYEQYF

J: TRBJ2-1
V: TRBV10-3
D: TRBD2
size: few
DNA: TGTGCCATCACCGCCCCCGGGGGGGCCTCTGGGTCAAATGAGCAGTTCTTC
CDR3: CAITAPGGASGSNEQFF

J: TRBJ1-6
V: TRBV10-3
D: TRBD1
size: few
DNA: TGTGCCCCGCGTCGACAGGGTGATTCACCCCTCCACTTT
CDR3: CAPRRQGDSPLHF

J: TRBJ1-2
V: TRBV14
D: TRBD1
size: many
DNA: TGTGCCAGCAGCCTGGACAGGGGGCTCGGCTACACCTTC
CDR3: CASSLDRGLGYTF

J: TRBJ2-2
V: TRBV5-1
D: TRBD1
size: few
DNA: TGCGCCAGCAGCTCCACCGGGACAGGGGCCCTTCAGCTGTTTTTT
CDR3: CASSSTGTGALQLFF

J: TRBJ1-1
V: TRBV28
D: -
size: few
DNA: -
CDR3: CASSSSATGNTEAFF